Below are 32 T cell receptor beta chains sequenced from a single sample in a study of shared clonotypes between healthy human individuals. Terminally differentiated effector memory CD45RA+ cells were excluded from the naive CD8 cells, which were CD45RO-negative and positively selected for CCR7. This table comes from immunoSEQ multiplex PCR, and its TCRdb copy is limited to in-frame clones, with some not included. There are about 2,200,000 clones in the sample; just over 90% occur only once, and approximately 1.7% lies in the top ten. What was sequenced was naive CD8+ T cells from PBMCs. These TCRs come from a man aged 18 to 30 in good health. Some clones in this sample may be carry-over from other donors' samples.

The chain couples TRBV7-9 to TRBJ2-3; D is undetermined. V shed 5 bases and J shed 4 bases, with 7 bases lying between them. This CDR3 is 12 amino acids long. Germline lookup yields CDR1 SEHNR and CDR2 FQNEAQ (reference sequence). This chain's CDR3 is CASSIIPDTQYF. The CDR3 bases are TGTGCCAGCAGCATAATTCCAGATACGCAGTATTTT.

This chain joins TRBV19 and TRBJ2-7, with D perhaps TRBD1 (5 bases). The ends were cut back, 5 bases at V and 6 bases at J, with 23 bases in the middle. The CDR3 loop spans 16 amino acids. Germline-derived CDR1 and CDR2 are LNHDA and SQIVND (reference sequence). CDR3 sequence reads: CASSSGVVGLRLEQYF. In nucleotides, the CDR3 is TGTGCCAGTAGTTCCGGCGTTGTGGGGCTGAGACTCGAGCAGTACTTC.

In its sample, this clone was seen once. The chain is built from TRBV10-2 and TRBJ2-7; D is ambiguous. This CDR3 is built from 12 residues. Trimming cost V 5 bases and J 0 bases, with 5 bases left between them. CDR1 WSHSY and CDR2 SAAADI come from the germline V gene. DNA of the CDR3: TGCGCCAGCAGTCAGAGCTCCTACGAGCAGTACTTC. It yields the protein CASSQSSYEQYF.

The chain joins TRBV14 to TRBJ2-3, with 10 bases identical to TRBD2. The CDR3 runs 16 residues. Losses at the gene ends were 3 bases for V and 4 bases for J; bases not matched to a gene: 7. Germline V gene sequence: CDR1 SGHDN, CDR2 FVKESK. In nucleotides, the CDR3 is TGTGCCAGCAGCCATCCGGGACTAGCGTTCCCAGATACGCAGTATTTT. It specifies CASSHPGLAFPDTQYF.

J is TRBJ2-7 and V is TRBV5-1, with TRBD2 identical over 10 bases. Trimming removed 4 bases from V and 0 bases from J; junction bases left unmatched: 13. The CDR3 is made up of 18 amino acids. The V gene's germline CDR1 is SGHRS and CDR2 YFSETQ. The CDR3 region is CASSQSPGTSAYSYEQYF. CDR3 nucleotides: TGCGCCAGCAGCCAAAGCCCCGGGACTAGCGCCTACTCCTACGAGCAGTACTTC.

The chain carries TRBV19 and TRBJ1-2; D is ambiguous. Trimming left V 2 bases short and J 7 bases short, with 5 bases between. The CDR3 has 11 residues. Germline lookup yields CDR1 LNHDA and CDR2 SQIVND (reference sequence). The CDR3 region has the DNA TGTGCCAGTAGTATAAACGGTGGCTACACCTTC. Protein: CASSINGGYTF.

This sequence joins TRBV27 and TRBJ1-3; maybe TRBD1 (6 bases). Germline lookup yields CDR1 MNHEY and CDR2 SMNVEV (reference sequence). This CDR3 comprises 15 residues. V lost 6 bases and J 8 bases, leaving 20 bases between the germline ends. The CDR3 nucleotides are TGTGCCAGCAGCCGCCAGACAGGCTGGGGGGACACCATATATTTT. The encoded protein is CASSRQTGWGDTIYF.

This clone appeared a single time. The V and J genes are TRBV7-9 and TRBJ2-1; 9 bases line up with TRBD2. CDR3 length equals 18 residues. V shed 4 bases and J 10 bases; nucleotides not matched to a gene: 20. Per germline, CDR1 SEHNR and CDR2 FQNEAQ (reference sequence). The CDR3 reads CASSSRDRLAGGFLEQFF. CDR3 sequence (DNA): TGTGCCAGCAGCTCCAGAGACCGACTGGCGGGAGGGTTTTTGGAGCAGTTCTTC.

The gene calls are TRBV27 and TRBJ1-3, with 7 bases aligning to TRBD1. Germline V gene lookup returns CDR1 MNHEY and CDR2 SMNVEV (reference sequence). J lost 3 bases, V lost 5 bases, and 4 bases had no gene match. The CDR3 loop spans 14 amino acids. In nucleotides, the CDR3 is TGTGCCAGCAGTCTTACAGGGGTTGGAAACACCATATATTTT. Protein sequence: CASSLTGVGNTIYF.

The chain links TRBV27 to TRBJ2-5; D gene unclear. Germline CDR1 reads MNHEY; CDR2 reads SMNVEV (reference sequence). CDR3 length: 13 residues. V dropped 7 bases and J dropped 0 bases, with 9 bases sitting between them. The CDR3 bases are TGTGCCAGCATGCCCCGCTACCAAGAGACCCAGTACTTC. Its translation: CASMPRYQETQYF.

Note on this clone: Other DNA sequences in this sample translate to the same CDR3. The J gene is TRBJ1-5, the V gene TRBV9, with D possibly being TRBD1 (5 bases). This CDR3 is built from 13 residues. Trimming shortened V by 3 bases and J by 2 bases, and 6 bases separated the two germline ends. CDR1 is SGDLS and CDR2 is YYNGEE in the germline V gene. CDR3 protein: CASSGGGNQPQHF. DNA for the CDR3: TGTGCCAGCAGCGGGGGGGGCAATCAGCCCCAGCATTTT.

This chain joins TRBV5-1 and TRBJ2-2, with TRBD1 as a possible D gene (6 bases). The ends were cut back, 4 bases at V and 5 bases at J, with 15 bases in the middle. The CDR3 loop spans 15 amino acids. Germline lookup yields CDR1 SGHRS and CDR2 YFSETQ. DNA of the CDR3: TGCGCCAGCAGCCGAAACAGGGAAGGGACCGGGGAGCTGTTTTTT. It yields the protein CASSRNREGTGELFF.

The chain links TRBV9 to TRBJ2-7; either TRBD1 or TRBD2 may fit D (5 bases each). The germline CDR1 and CDR2 sequences are SGDLS and YYNGEE. Between the trimmed V and J ends, which lost 3 bases and 2 bases, there was a span of 18 bases. This CDR3 spans 16 amino acids. The CDR3 nucleotides are TGTGCCAGCAGCGAGGGGAGTTGGGCCGGAACCTACGAGCAGTACTTC. Translated, it gives CASSEGSWAGTYEQYF.

This clone was seen once. The chain employs TRBV27 and TRBJ2-3; no clear D gene. Germline CDR1 reads MNHEY; CDR2 reads SMNVEV (reference sequence). This CDR3 has 14 amino acids. Trimming pared 3 bases from V and 0 bases from J, leaving 7 bases between. Here the CDR3 DNA reads TGTGCCAGCAGTTTTATGGGGAGCACAGATACGCAGTATTTT. This gives the protein CASSFMGSTDTQYF.

This rearrangement joins TRBV4-3 to TRBJ2-1, with D tentatively TRBD1 or TRBD2 (5 bases each). Per the germline V gene, CDR1 is LGHNA and CDR2 is YSLEER. The CDR3 extends over 18 amino acids. The V and J ends lost 2 bases and 0 bases respectively, with 17 bases between them. The CDR3 sequence is CASSQTSRDPSSYNEQFF. CDR3 DNA: TGCGCCAGCAGCCAAACCTCCCGGGACCCCAGCTCCTACAATGAGCAGTTCTTC.

Of note for this clone: Other DNA sequences in this sample translate to the same CDR3. This rearrangement joins TRBV7-9 to TRBJ1-2; tentative D call: TRBD1 (5 bases). Trimming removed 4 bases from V and 2 bases from J, with 5 bases in between. The length of the CDR3 is 12 residues. Germline V CDR1 and CDR2: SEHNR, FQNEAQ (reference sequence). The chain's CDR3 is CASSSGNYGYTF. The CDR3 bases are TGTGCCAGCAGCTCAGGGAACTATGGCTACACCTTC.

With regard to this clone: The sample has other DNA sequences that encode this CDR3 too. The rearrangement joins TRBV7-9 to TRBJ2-1, with 7 bases matching TRBD1. Germline-derived CDR1 and CDR2 are SEHNR and FQNEAQ (reference sequence). The V and J ends lost 1 base and 4 bases, in that order; junction bases with no gene match: 4. This CDR3 is 15 amino acids long. The DNA of the CDR3 is TGTGCCAGCAGCTTAGGCCAGGGGGTATACAATGAGCAGTTCTTC. It translates to CASSLGQGVYNEQFF.

The chain couples TRBV4-3 to TRBJ2-3, with 7 nucleotides matching TRBD2. V dropped 4 bases and J dropped 3; count of bases not matched to a gene: 7. Germline values: CDR1 LGHNA, CDR2 YSLEER. The CDR3 consists of 15 residues. In nucleotides, the CDR3 is TGCGCCAGCAGCCTCAAGGCGGGAGTAACAGATACGCAGTATTTT. Amino acid sequence: CASSLKAGVTDTQYF.

The V call is TRBV19, the J call TRBJ2-2; perhaps TRBD1 as D (6 bases). Trimming stripped 6 bases from V and 9 bases from J, with 14 bases between. CDR3 length: 13 residues. Germline CDR1 and CDR2: LNHDA and SQIVND (reference sequence). Here the CDR3 reads CASSPGVSRELFF. CDR3 DNA sequence: TGTGCCAGTAGCCCAGGGGTGAGCCGGGAGCTGTTTTTT.

This CDR3 reads CASSEASGREGNEQFF. The CDR3 DNA is TGCGCCAGCAGTGAGGCTAGCGGGAGGGAGGGCAATGAGCAGTTCTTC. V gene TRBV10-2 combines with J gene TRBJ2-1; 12 nucleotides line up with TRBD2. Germline V gene sequence: CDR1 WSHSY, CDR2 SAAADI. The CDR3 spans 16 residues. V trimming: 2 bases; J trimming: 6 bases; junction bases outside the gene matches: 5.

The CDR3 region is CSVYRTETRGNEQFF. CDR3 DNA sequence: TGCAGCGTTTACAGGACAGAGACAAGGGGCAATGAGCAGTTCTTC. The chain uses TRBV29-1 and TRBJ2-1, with D perhaps matching TRBD1 (6 bases). CDR3 length: 15 residues. Germline values: CDR1 SQVTM, CDR2 ANQGSEA. V was pared by 5 bases and J by 6 bases, with 20 bases between.

The chain employs TRBV5-1 and TRBJ1-2; D might be TRBD1 (6 bases). Germline V gives CDR1 SGHRS, CDR2 YFSETQ. Deletions cut 1 base from V and 7 bases from J, with 11 bases between. The CDR3 length is 13 residues. The CDR3 region has the DNA TGCGCCAGCAGCTTGAAGGGGGTAGGTGGCTACACCTTC. This sequence encodes CASSLKGVGGYTF.

The rearrangement links TRBV2 to TRBJ2-3; 11 nucleotides line up with TRBD2. J was trimmed by 3 bases and V by 4 bases; bases with no gene match: 6. CDR3 length: 16 residues. CDR1 and CDR2 (germline): SNHLY, FYNNEI. The CDR3 coding sequence is TGTGCCAGCAGTGTTACTAGCGGGAGAATAACAGATACGCAGTATTTT. It yields the protein CASSVTSGRITDTQYF.

J is TRBJ2-7 and V is TRBV7-8; TRBD2 is a possible D gene (5 bases). There are 16 residues in the CDR3. The V gene lost 3 bases and the J gene lost 1 base, with 16 bases spanning the gap. Germline values: CDR1 SGHVS, CDR2 FQNEAQ. The CDR3: CASSFGGSALSYEQYF. The CDR3, as DNA: TGTGCCAGCAGCTTTGGCGGTAGCGCCCTTTCCTACGAGCAGTACTTC.

The gene calls are TRBV7-6 and TRBJ2-1; 8 bases map to TRBD1. CDR1 and CDR2 (germline): SGHVS, FNYEAQ. V lost 5 bases and J lost 6; bases outside the gene matches: 12. This CDR3 comprises 16 residues. The CDR3 is CASSLSGGTARNEQFF. CDR3 coding DNA: TGTGCCAGCAGCCTCTCAGGGGGCACGGCCCGCAATGAGCAGTTCTTC.

This clone was observed a single time. The rearrangement joins TRBV27 to TRBJ2-7, with 8 bases aligning to TRBD2. Trimming took 8 bases from V and 2 from J; bases not matched to a gene: 5. The germline V gene has CDR1 MNHEY and CDR2 SMNVEV (reference sequence). There are 13 residues in the CDR3. The CDR3 spells CASRGRPTYEQYF. The DNA of the CDR3 is TGTGCCAGCCGCGGGAGGCCAACCTACGAGCAGTACTTC.

A word on this clone: This sample includes further DNA sequences coding for the same CDR3. This chain joins TRBV6-5 and TRBJ2-1; 7 nucleotides match TRBD2. The CDR3 contains 15 residues. V trimming: 2 bases; J trimming: 0 bases; junction bases outside the gene matches: 1. The germline gives CDR1 MNHEY, CDR2 SVGAGI. CDR3 nucleotides: TGTGCCAGCAGTTACGGGAGGGTCTCCTACAATGAGCAGTTCTTC. Protein product: CASSYGRVSYNEQFF.

The DNA of the CDR3 is TGCGCCAGCAGCCAAGTTTGGGACGCTAACACTGAAGCTTTCTTT. Translated, it gives CASSQVWDANTEAFF. V and J are TRBV4-3 and TRBJ1-1; a weak D match, TRBD1 (5 bases). The V end lost 1 base, the J end lost 2 bases, and 11 bases lay between the germline ends. Per the germline V gene, CDR1 is LGHNA and CDR2 is YSLEER. This CDR3 contains 15 residues.

This chain's CDR3 is CASRVPGRPEKLFF. In DNA form, the CDR3 reads TGTGCCAGTAGGGTTCCGGGCAGGCCCGAAAAACTGTTTTTT. The J gene is TRBJ1-4, the V gene TRBV19; no clear D. Trimming removed 6 bases at V and 8 bases at J, with 16 bases between. The CDR3 contains 14 residues. Germline-derived CDR1 and CDR2 are LNHDA and SQIVND (reference sequence).

In nucleotides, the CDR3 is TGCGCCAGCAGCCTGCTGGACAGCTTCCAAGAGACCCAGTACTTC. This gives the protein CASSLLDSFQETQYF. V usage is TRBV5-1 and J usage is TRBJ2-5; weak D call: TRBD1 (6 bases). The germline gives CDR1 SGHRS, CDR2 YFSETQ. CDR3 length: 15 amino acids. Trimming stripped 4 bases from V and 1 base from J, with 14 bases between.

The chain is built from TRBV7-9 and TRBJ1-3; D is unresolved. The CDR3 spans 17 residues. Germline V gives CDR1 SEHNR, CDR2 FQNEAQ (reference sequence). V lost 5 bases to trimming and J lost 0 bases, with 17 bases between them. DNA for the CDR3: TGTGCCAGCAGCCAACGACAAGACGGGGTCTCTGGAAACACCATATATTTT. This gives the protein CASSQRQDGVSGNTIYF. The entire variable domain, with the rest obtained from reference TRBV7-9 and TRBJ1-3, is as follows: DTGVSQNPRHKITKRGQNVTFRCDPISEHNRLYWYRQTLGQGPEFLTYFQNEAQLEKSRLLSDRFSAERPKGSFSTLEIQRTEQGDSAMYLCASSQRQDGVSGNTIYFGEGSWLTVV.

CDR3 DNA: TGTGCCAGCAGCGAGTCGCACCTCCTTGGAAACACCATATATTTT. Amino acids: CASSESHLLGNTIYF. The chain joins TRBV9 to TRBJ1-3; unclear D gene. The CDR3 totals 15 residues. Germline CDR1 is SGDLS and CDR2 is YYNGEE. The V gene lost 3 bases and the J gene lost 3 bases, with 13 bases spanning the gap. The full variable domain, its missing parts supplied by reference TRBV9 and TRBJ1-3, is DSGVTQTPKHLITATGQRVTLRCSPRSGDLSVYWYQQSLDQGLQFLIQYYNGEERAKGNILERFSAQQFPDLHSELNLSSLELGDSALYFCASSESHLLGNTIYFGEGSWLTVV.